This T cell receptor beta chain was sequenced during a study of beta chain features in type 1 diabetes. The sequenced template was cDNA made from the entire isolated RNA. Reads from naive, central memory and regulatory T cell samples averaged around 3.7 million. Repertoires were generated with immunoSEQ multiplex PCR, while TCRdb's copy carries only in-frame clones and drops some. The data contain approximately 170,000 clones, roughly 8% of them singletons. This clone was observed a few times. Antigen: not known. Unmatched junction bases numbered 11, after V lost 10 bases and J lost 4 bases. The CDR3 length is 17 residues. Germline V gene lookup returns CDR1 SNHLY and CDR2 FYNNEI. CD45RO/CCR7/CD25/CD127/CD95/CD27 staining was used to isolate CD4+ naive, central memory, regulatory and stem cell-like memory cells by sorting. Findings and caveats of the study: For TCRB rearrangement, an influence of HLA type remained unresolved here. Moderate but significant shortening of TCRB CDR3s was recorded in all four CD4+ subsets from Type 1 diabetes patients.

The clonotype was recovered from a young man with type 1 diabetes. Input material: central memory CD4+ T cells from blood. This chain joins TRBV2 and TRBJ2-6; 12 bases fit TRBD1. The DNA for the CDR3 is TGTGCCACCACTCCGGGACAGGGGGCGGGGGGGGCCAACGTCCTGACTTTC. Translated: CATTPGQGAGGANVLTF. Combining the CDR3 with reference TRBV2 and TRBJ2-6 gives the whole variable domain EPEVTQTPSHQVTQMGQEVILRCVPISNHLYFYWYRQILGQKVEFLVSFYNNEISEKSEIFDDQFSVERPDGSNFTLKIRSTKLEDSAMYFCATTPGQGAGGANVLTFGAGSRLTVL.